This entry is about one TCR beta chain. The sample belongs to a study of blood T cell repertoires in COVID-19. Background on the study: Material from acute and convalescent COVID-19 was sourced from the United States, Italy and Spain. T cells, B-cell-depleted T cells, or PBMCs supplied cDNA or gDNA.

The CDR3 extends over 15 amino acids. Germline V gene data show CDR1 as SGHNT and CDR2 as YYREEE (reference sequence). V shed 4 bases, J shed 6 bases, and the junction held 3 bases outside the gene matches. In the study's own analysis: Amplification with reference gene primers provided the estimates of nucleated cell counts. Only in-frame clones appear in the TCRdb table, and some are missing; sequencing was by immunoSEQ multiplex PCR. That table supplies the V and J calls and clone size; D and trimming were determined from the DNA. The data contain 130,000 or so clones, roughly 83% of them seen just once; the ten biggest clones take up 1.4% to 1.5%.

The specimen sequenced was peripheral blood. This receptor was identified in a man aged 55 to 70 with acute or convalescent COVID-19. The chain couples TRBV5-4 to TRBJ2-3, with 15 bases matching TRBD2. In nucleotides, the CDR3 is TGTGCCAGCAGCCCCGGACTAGCGGGGGGGGATACGCAGTATTTT. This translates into CASSPGLAGGDTQYF.